The 18 T cell receptor beta chains presented below share a single source sample, sequenced in a study of Ad26.COV2.S vaccination and SARS-CoV-2 variants. Treatment meaning: some 20 received Ad26.COV2.S at low or high dose, single or two shots; roughly five received placebo; per-sample allocation not given. All samples were drawn on day 63, counting from the first vaccine or placebo injection. Sequencing used immunoSEQ multiplex PCR; TCRdb keeps in-frame clones, though not all of them. The sample consists of 300,000 to 400,000 clones, roughly 81% of them appearing once. The sample in question was peripheral blood, obtained in a trial of Ad26.COV2.S vaccine versus placebo. All receptors come from a person between 18 and 60 years old who received the Ad26.COV2.S COVID-19 vaccine or a placebo.

The rearrangement links TRBV11-2 to TRBJ1-6; possible D gene TRBD1, 5 bases. Germline V gene data show CDR1 as SGHAT and CDR2 as FQNNGV. CDR3 length: 16 residues. Trimming left V 1 base short and J 6 bases short, with 13 bases between. CDR3 in DNA: TGTGCCAGCAGCTTAGTTTCAGGGCCTCCTAATTCACCCCTCCACTTT. Protein: CASSLVSGPPNSPLHF.

The chain links TRBV5-4 to TRBJ1-5; 8 bases match TRBD1. CDR3 length: 15 residues. Unmatched junction bases numbered 2, after V lost 0 bases and J lost 3 bases. The germline gives CDR1 SGHNT, CDR2 YYREEE (reference sequence). CDR3 sequence (DNA): TGTGCCAGCAGCTTGGACAGGGGGGTCAATCAGCCCCAGCATTTT. It is translated as CASSLDRGVNQPQHF. The entire variable domain, with the rest obtained from reference TRBV5-4 and TRBJ1-5, is as follows: ETGVTQSPTHLIKTRGQQVTLRCSSQSGHNTVSWYQQALGQGPQFIFQYYREEENGRGNFPPRFSGLQFPNYSSELNVNALELDDSALYLCASSLDRGVNQPQHFGDGTRLSIL.

The chain has TRBV7-6 and TRBJ2-3, with 7 bases identical to TRBD1. V lost 2 bases to trimming and J lost 3 bases; unmatched junction nucleotides: 5. This CDR3 is built from 15 residues. Germline V gives CDR1 SGHVS, CDR2 FNYEAQ. The CDR3 nucleotides are TGTGCCAGCAGCTTAACTCAACAGGGGACAGATACGCAGTATTTT. This translates into CASSLTQQGTDTQYF.

This sequence joins TRBV4-1 and TRBJ1-2; D gene uncertain. V lost 1 base to trimming and J lost 9 bases, with 6 bases between them. The CDR3 is 11 residues long. Germline V CDR1 and CDR2: MGHRA, YSYEKL. In nucleotides, the CDR3 is TGCGCCAGCAGCCAAGGCCTTAGCTACACCTTC. Amino acids: CASSQGLSYTF.

This rearrangement joins TRBV29-1 to TRBJ1-1; no clear D gene. V lost 2 bases to trimming and J lost 1 base, with 20 bases between them. This CDR3 has 17 residues. In germline, CDR1 is SQVTM, CDR2 ANQGSEA. CDR3 protein: CSVESGIYREANTEAFF. DNA for the CDR3: TGCAGCGTTGAATCGGGGATATACCGGGAAGCGAACACTGAAGCTTTCTTT.

The chain is built from TRBV18 and TRBJ2-3, with a possible D match to TRBD1 (6 bases). V lost 3 bases, J lost 0 bases, and 10 bases lay in between. The CDR3 is made up of 15 amino acids. The V gene's germline CDR1 is KGHSH and CDR2 LQKENI. CDR3 DNA: TGTGCCAGCTCACCTGGACAGACTAGCACAGATACGCAGTATTTT. It codes for CASSPGQTSTDTQYF.

The rearrangement uses TRBV25-1 and TRBJ2-7; 13 bases are a match to TRBD2. J gave up 1 base and V 6 bases, and 3 bases lay outside the gene matches. From germline, CDR1 is MGHDK and CDR2 SYGVNS. The CDR3 consists of 15 residues. CDR3 nucleotides: TGTGCCAGCAGCCCGACTAGCGGGGGGTCCTACGAGCAGTACTTC. Translating gives CASSPTSGGSYEQYF.

The chain combines TRBV19 with TRBJ2-2; 9 bases agree with TRBD2. From germline, CDR1 is LNHDA and CDR2 SQIVND (reference sequence). Trimming took 5 bases from V and 0 from J; bases not matched to a gene: 1. This CDR3 contains 15 residues. The CDR3 here is CASSWTSANTGELFF. CDR3 in DNA: TGTGCCAGTAGTTGGACTAGCGCGAACACCGGGGAGCTGTTTTTT.

CDR3 residues: CASSPADSGIWDTQYF. CDR3 DNA: TGTGCCAGCTCACCAGCGGATAGCGGGATTTGGGATACGCAGTATTTT. The rearrangement uses TRBV18 and TRBJ2-3; TRBD2 matches at 8 bases. The CDR3 extends over 16 amino acids. J lost 6 bases, V lost 2 bases, and 10 bases had no gene match. Germline V gene lookup returns CDR1 KGHSH and CDR2 LQKENI.

The chain recombines TRBV3-1 (or the pseudogene TRBV3-2) with TRBJ2-5; D is tentatively TRBD1 or TRBD2 (6 bases each). The V end was cut by 7 bases, the J end by 5 bases, with 14 bases between. Germline V gene data show CDR1 as LGHDT and CDR2 as YNNKEL (reference sequence). The length of the CDR3 is 13 residues. The CDR3, as DNA: TGTGCCAGCACCGAGGGGGGTTTGGAGACCCAGTACTTC. This translates into CASTEGGLETQYF.

The chain carries TRBV19 and TRBJ1-5; TRBD1 matches 10 bases. CDR1 is LNHDA, CDR2 SQIVND, per germline (reference sequence). There are 15 residues in the CDR3. J gave up 7 bases and V 0 bases, and 3 bases lay outside the gene matches. CDR3 in DNA: TGTGCCAGTAGTATAGAGGGGACAGGGGTCCAGCCCCAGCATTTT. Translating it yields CASSIEGTGVQPQHF.

The chain uses TRBV12-3 or TRBV12-4 and TRBJ1-6; the D gene is possibly TRBD1 (6 bases). Trimming took off 3 bases at V and 9 bases at J, with 9 bases between the two ends. CDR3 length equals 13 residues. CDR3 region: CASSFTRGSPLHF. CDR3 nucleotide sequence: TGTGCCAGCAGTTTTACCAGGGGTTCACCCCTCCACTTT.

This clone came up once. In the same sample, other DNA sequences code for this CDR3. The chain couples TRBV6-5 to TRBJ1-2; no clear D. This CDR3 has 12 amino acids. Deletions cut 0 bases from V and 5 bases from J, with 4 bases between. Germline CDR1 reads MNHEY; CDR2 reads SVGAGI. The CDR3 DNA sequence: TGTGCCAGCAGTTACTCTGGGTATGGCTACACCTTC. Its protein product is CASSYSGYGYTF.

The V gene is TRBV5-6, the J gene TRBJ2-3; D is possibly TRBD2 (6 bases). In germline, CDR1 is SGHDT, CDR2 YYEEEE. CDR3 length: 16 amino acids. Trimming cost V 0 bases and J 1 base, with 12 bases left between them. In DNA form, the CDR3 reads TGTGCCAGCAGCTTGGTCCGGGAGAGGCGCACAGATACGCAGTATTTT. Translation gives CASSLVRERRTDTQYF. The whole variable domain, remainder taken from reference TRBV5-6 and TRBJ2-3, is DAGVTQSPTHLIKTRGQQVTLRCSPKSGHDTVSWYQQALGQGPQFIFQYYEEEERQRGNFPDRFSGHQFPNYSSELNVNALLLGDSALYLCASSLVRERRTDTQYFGPGTRLTVL.

This rearrangement joins TRBV2 to TRBJ1-1; the D is unclear. V lost 7 bases and J lost 3, with 6 bases in between. CDR3 length: 11 amino acids. The germline V gene has CDR1 SNHLY and CDR2 FYNNEI. CDR3 region: CASTAYTEAFF. The CDR3 coding sequence is TGTGCCAGCACGGCGTACACTGAAGCTTTCTTT.

The CDR3, as DNA: TGTGCCAGCAGCTTGGCGGGAGAGCTATACAATGAGCAGTTCTTC. This sequence encodes CASSLAGELYNEQFF. V gene TRBV5-5 combines with J gene TRBJ2-1, with D perhaps TRBD2 (6 bases). Trimming removed 0 bases from V and 4 bases from J, with 11 bases in between. CDR1 SGHKS and CDR2 YYEKEE come from the germline V gene (reference sequence). The CDR3 is 15 amino acids.

V is TRBV27 and J is TRBJ2-1; the D is unclear. Germline CDR1 and CDR2: MNHEY and SMNVEV (reference sequence). This CDR3 region has 12 residues. V shed 7 bases and J shed 0 bases, with 4 bases lying between them. The CDR3 sequence: CASTGSYNEQFF. DNA for the CDR3: TGTGCCAGCACTGGCTCCTACAATGAGCAGTTCTTC.

This clone was seen only a few times. The chain links TRBV6-2 or TRBV6-3 to TRBJ2-7, with D tentatively TRBD2 (6 bases). The CDR3 consists of 16 residues. Germline loops: CDR1 MNHEY, CDR2 SVGEGT. V was pared by 2 bases and J by 0 bases, with 14 bases between. This chain's CDR3 is CASSYPTVRGSYEQYF. As DNA, the CDR3 is TGTGCCAGCAGTTACCCGACAGTGCGGGGCTCCTACGAGCAGTACTTC.